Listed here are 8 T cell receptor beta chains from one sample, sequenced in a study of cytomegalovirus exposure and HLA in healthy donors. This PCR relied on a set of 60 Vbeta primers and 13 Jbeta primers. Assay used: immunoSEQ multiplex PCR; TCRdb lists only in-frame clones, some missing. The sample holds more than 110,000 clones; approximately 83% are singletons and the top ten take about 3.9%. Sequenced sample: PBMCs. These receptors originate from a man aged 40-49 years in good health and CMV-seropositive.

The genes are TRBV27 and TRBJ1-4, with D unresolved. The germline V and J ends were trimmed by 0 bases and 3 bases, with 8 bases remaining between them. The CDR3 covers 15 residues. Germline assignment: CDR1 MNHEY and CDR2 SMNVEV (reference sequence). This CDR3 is CASSLSWQSNEKLFF. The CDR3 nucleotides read TGTGCCAGCAGTTTATCGTGGCAGTCTAATGAAAAACTGTTTTTT.

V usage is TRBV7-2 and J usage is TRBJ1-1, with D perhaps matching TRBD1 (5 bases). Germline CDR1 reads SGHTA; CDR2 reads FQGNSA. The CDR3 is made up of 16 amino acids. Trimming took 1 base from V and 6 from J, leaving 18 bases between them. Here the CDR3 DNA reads TGTGCCAGCAGCTTAGTCGGGTCCAGGGCGGGGTCTGAAGCTTTCTTT. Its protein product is CASSLVGSRAGSEAFF.

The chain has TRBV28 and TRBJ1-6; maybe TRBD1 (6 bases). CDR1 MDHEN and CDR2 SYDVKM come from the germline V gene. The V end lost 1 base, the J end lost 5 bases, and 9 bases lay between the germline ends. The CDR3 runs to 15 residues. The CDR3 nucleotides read TGTGCCAGCAGTTTATTGGGACAAGATAATTCACCCCTCCACTTT. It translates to CASSLLGQDNSPLHF.

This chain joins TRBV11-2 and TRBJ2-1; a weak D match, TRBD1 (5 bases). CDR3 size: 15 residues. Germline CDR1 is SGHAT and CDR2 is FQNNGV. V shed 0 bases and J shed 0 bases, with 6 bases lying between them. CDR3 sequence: CASSLDRGSYNEQFF. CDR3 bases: TGTGCCAGCAGCTTAGATAGGGGCTCCTACAATGAGCAGTTCTTC.

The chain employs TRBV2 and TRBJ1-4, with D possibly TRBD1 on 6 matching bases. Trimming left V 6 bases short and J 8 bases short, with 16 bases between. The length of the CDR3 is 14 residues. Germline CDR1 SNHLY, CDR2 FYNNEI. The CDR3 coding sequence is TGTGCCAGCAGGAGACAGGTCTCGGGAGAAAAACTGTTTTTT. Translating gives CASRRQVSGEKLFF.

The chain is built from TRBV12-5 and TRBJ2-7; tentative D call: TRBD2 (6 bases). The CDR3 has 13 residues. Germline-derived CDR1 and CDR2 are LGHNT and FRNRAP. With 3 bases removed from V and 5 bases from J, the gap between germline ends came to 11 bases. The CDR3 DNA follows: TGTGCTAGTGGTTTAGCACTAGCCCACGAGCAGTACTTC. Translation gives CASGLALAHEQYF.

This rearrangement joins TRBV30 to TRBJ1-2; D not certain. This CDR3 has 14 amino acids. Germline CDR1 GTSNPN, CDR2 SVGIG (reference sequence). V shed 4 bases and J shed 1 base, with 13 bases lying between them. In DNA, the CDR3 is TGTGCCTGGAAGAAGGTCAGGCTTAACTATGGCTACACCTTC. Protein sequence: CAWKKVRLNYGYTF.

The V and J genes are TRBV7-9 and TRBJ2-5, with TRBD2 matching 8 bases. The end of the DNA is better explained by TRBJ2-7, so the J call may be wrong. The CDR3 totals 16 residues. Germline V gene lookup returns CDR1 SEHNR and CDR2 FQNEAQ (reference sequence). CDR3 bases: TGTGCCAGCAGCCCCCCATACGGGGGGGCCACCTACGAGCAGTACTTC. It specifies CASSPPYGGATYEQYF.